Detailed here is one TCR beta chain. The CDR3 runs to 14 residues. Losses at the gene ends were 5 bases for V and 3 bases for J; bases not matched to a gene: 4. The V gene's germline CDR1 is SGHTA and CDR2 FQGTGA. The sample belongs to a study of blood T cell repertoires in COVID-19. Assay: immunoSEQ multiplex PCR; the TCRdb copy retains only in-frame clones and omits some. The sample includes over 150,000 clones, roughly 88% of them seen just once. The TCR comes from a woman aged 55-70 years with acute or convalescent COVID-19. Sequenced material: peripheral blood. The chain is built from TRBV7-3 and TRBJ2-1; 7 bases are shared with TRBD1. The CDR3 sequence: CASSPRDSYNEQFF. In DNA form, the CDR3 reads TGTGCCAGCAGCCCTCGGGACAGCTACAATGAGCAGTTCTTC. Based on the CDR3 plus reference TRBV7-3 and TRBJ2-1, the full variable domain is GAGVSQTPSNKVTEKGKYVELRCDPISGHTALYWYRQSLGQGPEFLIYFQGTGAADDSGLPNDRFFAVRPEGSVSTLKIQRTERGDSAVYLCASSPRDSYNEQFFGPGTRLTVL.